This TCR beta chain was captured by sequencing in a study of T cells in Graves' hyperthyroidism and ophthalmopathy. The CDR3 covers 16 residues. Per the germline V gene, CDR1 is SGDLS and CDR2 is YYNGEE. Trimming left V 3 bases short and J 0 bases short, with 14 bases between. The TCR beta CDR3 regions underwent amplification using RNA transcripts as the source. HTBI primers were used for first-round RT-PCR of the TCR CDR3. A single record per CDR3 protein comes from TCRdb applying MiXCR to the multiplex PCR reads. This table holds 450,000 to 600,000 distinct CDR3 sequences, around 15% found once. Specimen: blood. The chain couples TRBV9 to TRBJ2-3, with D possibly matching TRBD2 (6 bases). The clonotype originates from a woman aged 40 to 55 with Graves' hyperthyroidism. DNA for the CDR3: TGTGCCAGCAGCGGGGGGGTAGACCCTAGCACAGATACGCAGTATTTT. Protein product: CASSGGVDPSTDTQYF.